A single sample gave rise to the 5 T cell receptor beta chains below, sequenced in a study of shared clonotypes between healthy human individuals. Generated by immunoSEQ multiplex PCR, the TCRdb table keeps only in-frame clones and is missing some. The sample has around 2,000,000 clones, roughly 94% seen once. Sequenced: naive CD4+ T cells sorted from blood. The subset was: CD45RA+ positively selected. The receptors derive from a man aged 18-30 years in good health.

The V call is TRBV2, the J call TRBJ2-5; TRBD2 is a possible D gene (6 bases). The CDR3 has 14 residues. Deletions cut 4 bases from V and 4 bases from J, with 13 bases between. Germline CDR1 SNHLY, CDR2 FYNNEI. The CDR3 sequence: CASSVGGIGETQYF. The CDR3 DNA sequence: TGTGCCAGCAGTGTTGGGGGGATAGGAGAGACCCAGTACTTC.

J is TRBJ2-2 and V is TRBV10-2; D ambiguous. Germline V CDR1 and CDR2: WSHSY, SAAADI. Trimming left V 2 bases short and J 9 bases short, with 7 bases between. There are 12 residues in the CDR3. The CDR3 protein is CASSEAVRELFF. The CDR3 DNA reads TGCGCCAGCAGTGAGGCGGTTCGGGAGCTGTTTTTT.

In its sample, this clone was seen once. DNA of the CDR3: TGTGCCAGCAGCTATCCGCGAGGCCCTGACAGGGTGTCCTACGAGCAGTACTTC. This encodes CASSYPRGPDRVSYEQYF. This rearrangement joins TRBV27 to TRBJ2-7; 7 bases map to TRBD1. V gave up 6 bases and J gave up 1 base; unmatched junction bases: 18. CDR3 length: 18 amino acids. From germline, CDR1 is MNHEY and CDR2 SMNVEV (reference sequence).

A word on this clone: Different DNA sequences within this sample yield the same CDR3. The CDR3 sequence: CASSLGPQETQYF. As DNA, the CDR3 is TGTGCCAGCTCACTAGGGCCTCAAGAGACCCAGTACTTC. The V and J genes are TRBV18 and TRBJ2-5, with unresolved D. This CDR3 contains 13 residues. Deletions cut 4 bases from V and 2 bases from J, with 8 bases between. Germline V gives CDR1 KGHSH, CDR2 LQKENI.

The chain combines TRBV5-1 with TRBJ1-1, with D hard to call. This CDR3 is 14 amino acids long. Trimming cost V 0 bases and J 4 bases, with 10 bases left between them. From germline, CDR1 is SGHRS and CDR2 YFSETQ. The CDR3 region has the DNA TGCGCCAGCAGCTTGGGTGGAACAAGCACTGAAGCTTTCTTT. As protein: CASSLGGTSTEAFF.